The following is a T cell receptor (beta chain) sequence with its context. This entry comes from a study of blood T cell repertoires in COVID-19. Profiled with immunoSEQ multiplex PCR; TCRdb holds only in-frame clones, not every one. This table holds over 300,000 clones, roughly 90% found once. Germline V gives CDR1 SGHTA, CDR2 FQGNSA. V shed 5 bases, J shed 0 bases, and the junction held 8 bases outside the gene matches. This CDR3 has 17 amino acids. The TCR comes from a man aged 40-49 years with acute or convalescent COVID-19. This chain connects TRBV7-2 to TRBJ2-3, with TRBD2 identical over 10 bases. Input material: peripheral blood. Here the CDR3 reads CASSTGTSVRSTDTQYF. The CDR3 coding sequence is TGTGCCAGCAGCACCGGGACTAGCGTCCGGAGCACAGATACGCAGTATTTT.